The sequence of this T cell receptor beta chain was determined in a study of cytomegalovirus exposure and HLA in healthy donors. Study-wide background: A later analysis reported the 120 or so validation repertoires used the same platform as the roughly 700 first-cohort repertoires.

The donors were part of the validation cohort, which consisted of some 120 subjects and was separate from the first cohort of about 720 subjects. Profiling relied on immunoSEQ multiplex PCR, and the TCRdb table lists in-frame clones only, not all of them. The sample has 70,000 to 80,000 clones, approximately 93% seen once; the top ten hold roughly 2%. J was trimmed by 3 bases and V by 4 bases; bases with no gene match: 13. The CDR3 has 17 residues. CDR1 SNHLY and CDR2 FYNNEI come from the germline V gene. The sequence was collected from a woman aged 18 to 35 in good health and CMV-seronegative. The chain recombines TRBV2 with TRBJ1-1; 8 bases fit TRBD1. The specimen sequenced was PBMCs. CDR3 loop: CASSARTGTVRDTEAFF. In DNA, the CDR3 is TGTGCCAGCAGTGCCCGGACAGGGACTGTGAGGGACACTGAAGCTTTCTTT.